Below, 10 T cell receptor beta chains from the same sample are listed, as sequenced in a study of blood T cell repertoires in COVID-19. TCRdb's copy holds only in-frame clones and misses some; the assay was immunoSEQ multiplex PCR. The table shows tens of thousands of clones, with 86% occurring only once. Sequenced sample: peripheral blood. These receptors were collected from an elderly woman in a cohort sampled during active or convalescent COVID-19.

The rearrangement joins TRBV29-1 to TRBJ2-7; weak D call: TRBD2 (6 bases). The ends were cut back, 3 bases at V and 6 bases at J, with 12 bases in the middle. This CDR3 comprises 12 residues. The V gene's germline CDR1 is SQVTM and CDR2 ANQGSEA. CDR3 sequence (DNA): TGCAGCGTTGATTACCAGGGAGGCGAGCAGTACTTC. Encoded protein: CSVDYQGGEQYF.

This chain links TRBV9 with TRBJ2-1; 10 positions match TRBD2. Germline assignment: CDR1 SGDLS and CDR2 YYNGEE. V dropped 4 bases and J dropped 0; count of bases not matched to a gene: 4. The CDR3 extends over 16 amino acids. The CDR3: CASSRTSGSSYNEQFF. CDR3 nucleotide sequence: TGTGCCAGCAGCCGGACTAGCGGAAGCTCCTACAATGAGCAGTTCTTC.

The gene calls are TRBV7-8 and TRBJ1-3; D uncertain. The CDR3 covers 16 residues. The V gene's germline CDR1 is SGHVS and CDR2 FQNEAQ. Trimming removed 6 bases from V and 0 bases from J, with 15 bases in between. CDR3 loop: CASSLRFGSSGNTIYF. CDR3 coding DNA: TGTGCCAGCAGTCTCAGATTCGGGAGCTCTGGAAACACCATATATTTT.

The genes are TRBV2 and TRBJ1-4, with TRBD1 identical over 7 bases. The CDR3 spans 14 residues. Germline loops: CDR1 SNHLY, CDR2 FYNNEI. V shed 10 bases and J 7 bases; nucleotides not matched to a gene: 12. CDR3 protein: CATLKDRVSEKLFF. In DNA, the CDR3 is TGTGCCACCTTAAAAGACAGGGTTAGTGAAAAACTGTTTTTT.

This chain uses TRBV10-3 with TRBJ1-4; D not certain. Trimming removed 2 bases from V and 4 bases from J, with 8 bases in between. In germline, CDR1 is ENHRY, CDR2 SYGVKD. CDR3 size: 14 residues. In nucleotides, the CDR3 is TGTGCCATCAGTGAGGATCGGTATAATGAAAAACTGTTTTTT. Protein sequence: CAISEDRYNEKLFF.

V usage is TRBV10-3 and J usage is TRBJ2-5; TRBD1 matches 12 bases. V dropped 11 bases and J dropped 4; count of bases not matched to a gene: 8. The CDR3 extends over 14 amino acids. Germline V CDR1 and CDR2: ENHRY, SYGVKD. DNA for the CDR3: TGTGCCGGCGGGACAGGGGGCGCAGGAGAGACCCAGTACTTC. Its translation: CAGGTGGAGETQYF.

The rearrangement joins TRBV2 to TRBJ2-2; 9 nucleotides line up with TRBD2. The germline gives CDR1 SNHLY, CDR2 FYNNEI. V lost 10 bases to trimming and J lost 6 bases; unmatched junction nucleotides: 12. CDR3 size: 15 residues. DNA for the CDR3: TGTGCCACCCAGGGGCGGGAGGGCAGAGCCGGGGAGCTGTTTTTT. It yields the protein CATQGREGRAGELFF. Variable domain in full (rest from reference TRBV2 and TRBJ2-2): EPEVTQTPSHQVTQMGQEVILRCVPISNHLYFYWYRQILGQKVEFLVSFYNNEISEKSEIFDDQFSVERPDGSNFTLKIRSTKLEDSAMYFCATQGREGRAGELFFGEGSRLTVL.

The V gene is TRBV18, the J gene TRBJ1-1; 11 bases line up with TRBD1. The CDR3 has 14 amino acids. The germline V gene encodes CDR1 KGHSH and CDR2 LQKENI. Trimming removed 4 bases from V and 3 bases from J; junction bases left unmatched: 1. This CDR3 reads CASSLGQGDTEAFF. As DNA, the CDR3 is TGTGCCAGCTCACTGGGACAGGGGGACACTGAAGCTTTCTTT.

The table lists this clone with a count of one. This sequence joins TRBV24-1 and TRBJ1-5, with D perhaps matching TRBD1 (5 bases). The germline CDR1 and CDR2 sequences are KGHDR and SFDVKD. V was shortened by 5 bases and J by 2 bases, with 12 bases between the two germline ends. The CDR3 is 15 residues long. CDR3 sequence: CATSVAGPGNQPQHF. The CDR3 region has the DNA TGTGCCACCAGTGTAGCGGGGCCAGGCAATCAGCCCCAGCATTTT.

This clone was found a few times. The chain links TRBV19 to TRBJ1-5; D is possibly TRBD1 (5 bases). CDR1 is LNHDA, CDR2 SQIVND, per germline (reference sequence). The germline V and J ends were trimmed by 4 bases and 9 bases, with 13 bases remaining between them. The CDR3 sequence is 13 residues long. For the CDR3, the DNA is TGTGCCAGTAGTACCGACAGCAGTGGGCCCCAGCATTTT. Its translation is CASSTDSSGPQHF.